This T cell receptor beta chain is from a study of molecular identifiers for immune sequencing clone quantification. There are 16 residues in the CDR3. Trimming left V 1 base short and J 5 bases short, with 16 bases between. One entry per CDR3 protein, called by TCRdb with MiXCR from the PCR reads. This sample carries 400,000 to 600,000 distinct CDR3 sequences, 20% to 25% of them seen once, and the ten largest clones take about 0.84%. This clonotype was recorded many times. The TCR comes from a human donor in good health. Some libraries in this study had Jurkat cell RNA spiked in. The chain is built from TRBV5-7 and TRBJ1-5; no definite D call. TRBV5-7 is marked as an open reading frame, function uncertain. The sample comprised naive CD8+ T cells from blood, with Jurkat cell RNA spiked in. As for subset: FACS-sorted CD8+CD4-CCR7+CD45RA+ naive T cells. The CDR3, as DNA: TGTGCCAGCAGCTTGTCACAACTCGTCGGGGATCAGCCCCAGCATTTT. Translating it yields CASSLSQLVGDQPQHF.